Listed here is a single T cell receptor beta chain. This clonotype showed up many times. Its antigen specificity is not known. No base quality information exists; no much larger clone differs at one position. This sample was taken from a study of T cells in Graves' hyperthyroidism and ophthalmopathy (dated by TCRdb to between 2018 and 2021). As for the study more broadly: Peripheral blood was collected at initial diagnosis, before any treatment. An independent validation cohort of around 19 hyperthyroidism patients and 17 patients who later progressed to ophthalmopathy tested prospective prediction of ophthalmopathy. The roughly 94 discovery patients were randomly divided into training and test sets at a 7:3 ratio. A discovery cohort of approximately 97 patients, roughly 45 with Graves' ophthalmopathy and under 60 with stable Graves' hyperthyroidism, was used to find distinguishing TCR V-J signatures. According to the paper, TCR Vbeta CDR3 sequencing was carried out on around 140 peripheral blood samples, which came from fewer than 50 ophthalmopathy, fewer than 80 hyperthyroidism and approximately 17 progressor patients. Thyroid tissue and blood T-cell repertoires from roughly six Graves' hyperthyroidism patients were also compared in the study. Following sampling, methimazole starting at 30 mg daily was given to hyperthyroidism patients, and high-dose intravenous methylprednisolone was given to ophthalmopathy patients.

On the study overall, not on this receptor specifically: Blood samples also contained most of the expanded thyroid clonotypes (frequency above 0.001), which suggests that blood repertoires may reflect thyroid immune responses. A model built on a 13 V-J signature distinguished ophthalmopathy from stable hyperthyroidism, reaching 85% to 90% sensitivity and 81.08% specificity in cross-validation and 80%/75% in testing. In validation, progression to ophthalmopathy was predicted by the model with roughly 69% sensitivity and 72.22% specificity, a median of roughly 6.4 months before onset. No statistical method was used to set the sample size in advance, and investigators knew the group allocation.

Amplification of TCR beta CDR3 regions was carried out from RNA transcripts. For the first round of RT-PCR on the TCR CDR3, the HTBI primer set was used together with the Qiagen OneStep RT-PCR kit. Libraries were constructed in a second round of multiplex PCR, after which size selection and purification were performed. Paired-end sequencing of the libraries was performed with 100 bp reads on an Illumina HiSeq2000. The published analysis was carried out like this. Raw data were processed with SOAPnuke, discarding reads with adapters, uncalled bases, mean Phred below 15, or no exact constant-primer or identifier match. COPE v1.2.5 was used to merge high-quality paired reads, and clonotypes were defined as unique nucleotide sequences. Clonotypes were aligned to IMGT TRBV, TRBD and TRBJ reference segments using MiTCR v1.1. The analysis included only V-J combinations with a frequency above 0.0001, which together covered more than 99% of the repertoires. The TCS score was defined as F50 (clonal expansion) divided by E x V (chaos), with BLOSUM62-based TCRdist calculated between CDR3 peptides within each V-J. Welch's t-statistics and random forest reduced 450 to 600 V-J features to under 15, which were used in a naive Bayes classifier (R e1071). TCRdb trimmed public reads at Q25 via fastp, called clones via MiXCR and kept in-frame beta chains. When rows share a CDR3 protein, they turn into one entry using the most common DNA and genes. The V and J calls, along with clone size, are taken from TCRdb and not from the paper's own processing. For this sample there are approximately 400,000 distinct CDR3 sequences; 15% to 19% appear just once. The top ten constitute 25% to 35% of the sample.

Hyperthyroidism patients were aged 18 to 65 years and newly diagnosed, with disease duration of less than 2 months. Exclusion was applied to patients with uncontrolled infections, other autoimmune diseases, pregnancy or lactation. Diagnoses were established on the basis of clinical symptoms, serum thyroxine and TRAb, thyroid ultrasound, and orbital computed tomography. Blood from progressor patients was drawn when they were first diagnosed with hyperthyroidism, before any ophthalmopathy symptoms appeared. PBMCs were separated from approximately 9.9 ml of fresh peripheral blood using Ficoll-Paque density gradient centrifugation. Patients classed as progressors first received a Graves' hyperthyroidism diagnosis and then went on to develop ophthalmopathy during follow-up. Trizol reagent was used to extract total RNA, and RNA quality was then checked on an Agilent 2100 Bioanalyzer. Sequencing input: blood. The clonotype comes from a woman younger than 35 with Graves' hyperthyroidism that later progressed to Graves' ophthalmopathy.

The DNA sequence is as follows: TGTGCCAGCAGCGGAGACCCCGGACGGAATCAGCCCCAGCATTTT. Protein translation: CASSGDPGRNQPQHF. The chain joins TRBV11-2 to TRBJ1-5, with the D gene call left open. The CDR3 has 15 amino acids, counting the end cysteine and phenylalanine. Of the read, only the CDR3 DNA is kept; its 45 bases are in frame from base 1. The junction carries 15 bases between V and J, which are trimmed by 5 bases and 4 bases respectively. The germline V gene encodes CDR1 SGHAT and CDR2 FQNNGV.